This TCR beta chain was retrieved from a study of T cells after yellow fever vaccination. Deletions cut 5 bases from V and 8 bases from J, with 8 bases between. This CDR3 is built from 12 residues. Germline loops: CDR1 SGHRS, CDR2 YFSETQ. General study findings and limits: Clones from primary vaccination mostly reappeared after the booster (over 95% CD4, less than 90% CD8).

A few counts support this clonotype. Its antigen is not identified. It was through 5'RACE template switching that TCR cDNA was made, with a universal primer site and UMIs added. TCRdb reprocessed the 5' RACE reads via MiXCR and lists one record per CDR3 protein. The table shows hundreds of thousands of distinct CDR3 sequences, with about 6.2% occurring only once. This chain connects TRBV5-1 to TRBJ1-6; possible D gene TRBD1, 6 bases. This sequence originates from a man aged 25 to 40 who received the YFV17D yellow fever vaccine. The sequences come from PBMCs, collected 5 days after the yellow fever booster vaccination. The CDR3 region has the DNA TGCGCCAGCAGGACAGGAGATTCACCCCTCCACTTT. Its translation is CASRTGDSPLHF.